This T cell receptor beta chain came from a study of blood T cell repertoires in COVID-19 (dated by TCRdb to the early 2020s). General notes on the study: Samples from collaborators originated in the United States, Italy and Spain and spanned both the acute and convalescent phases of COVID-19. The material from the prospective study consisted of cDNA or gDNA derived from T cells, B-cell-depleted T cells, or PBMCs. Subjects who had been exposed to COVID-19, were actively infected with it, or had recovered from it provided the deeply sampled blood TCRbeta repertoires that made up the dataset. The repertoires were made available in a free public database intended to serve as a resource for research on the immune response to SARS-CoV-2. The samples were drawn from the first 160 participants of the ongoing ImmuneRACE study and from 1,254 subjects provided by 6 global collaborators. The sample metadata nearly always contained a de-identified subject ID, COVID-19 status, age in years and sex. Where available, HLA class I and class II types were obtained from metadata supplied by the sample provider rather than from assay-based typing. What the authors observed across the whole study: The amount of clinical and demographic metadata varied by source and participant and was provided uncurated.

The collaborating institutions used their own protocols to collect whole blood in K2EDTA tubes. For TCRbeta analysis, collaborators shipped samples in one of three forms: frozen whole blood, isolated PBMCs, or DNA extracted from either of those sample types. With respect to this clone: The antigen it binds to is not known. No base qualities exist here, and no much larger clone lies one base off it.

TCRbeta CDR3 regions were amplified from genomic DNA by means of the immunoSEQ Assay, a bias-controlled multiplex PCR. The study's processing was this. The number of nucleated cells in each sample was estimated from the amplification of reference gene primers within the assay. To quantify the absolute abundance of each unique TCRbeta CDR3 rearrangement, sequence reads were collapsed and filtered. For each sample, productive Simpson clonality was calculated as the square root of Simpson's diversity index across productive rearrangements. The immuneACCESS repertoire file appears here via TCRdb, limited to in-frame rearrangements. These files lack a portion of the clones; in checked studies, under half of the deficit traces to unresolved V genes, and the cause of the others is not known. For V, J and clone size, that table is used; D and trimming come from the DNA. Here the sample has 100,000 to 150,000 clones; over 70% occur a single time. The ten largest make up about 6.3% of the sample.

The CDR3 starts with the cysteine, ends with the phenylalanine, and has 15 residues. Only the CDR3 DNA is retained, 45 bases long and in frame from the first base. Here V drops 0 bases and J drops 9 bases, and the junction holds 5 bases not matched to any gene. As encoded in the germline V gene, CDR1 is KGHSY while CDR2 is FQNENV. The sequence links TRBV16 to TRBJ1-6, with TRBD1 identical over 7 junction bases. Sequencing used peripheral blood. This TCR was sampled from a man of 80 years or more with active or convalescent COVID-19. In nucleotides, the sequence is TGTGCCAGCAGCCAATCGGGGGCAGGGGGTTCACCCCTCCACTTT. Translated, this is CASSQSGAGGSPLHF.